The present T cell receptor (beta chain) was sequenced within a study of cytomegalovirus exposure and HLA in healthy donors. Study-level background: Of the donors genotyped, 398 in all, 75% to 85% fell in the Caucasian-associated ancestry cluster.

Primers for the PCR totalled 60 Vbeta and 13 Jbeta. Some clones are missing from TCRdb's copy, which holds only in-frame ones; the method was immunoSEQ multiplex PCR. The table has 77,000 or so clones, around 79% seen once; the top ten hold less than 2%. Remarks on this clone: A read error may produce the germline difference seen at one junction end.

Germline loops: CDR1 SEHNR, CDR2 FQNEAQ (reference sequence). The CDR3 consists of 11 residues. This clonotype was sampled from a man aged 40-49 years in good health and CMV-seronegative. The specimen was PBMCs. The gene calls are TRBV7-9 and TRBJ2-2; D is ambiguous. This CDR3 reads CSSSLPKELFF. For the CDR3, the DNA is TGTTCCAGCAGCTTACCCAAAGAGCTGTTTTTT. Combining the CDR3 with reference TRBV7-9 and TRBJ2-2 gives the whole variable domain DTGVSQNPRHKITKRGQNVTFRCDPISEHNRLYWYRQTLGQGPEFLTYFQNEAQLEKSRLLSDRFSAERPKGSFSTLEIQRTEQGDSAMYLCSSSLPKELFFGEGSRLTVL.